Listed here are 17 T cell receptor beta chains from one sample, sequenced in a study of blood T cells in healthy people across ages. Together with a sample-barcoded 5' primer, a J-beta primer mix was included in a second PCR lasting about 7 to 11 cycles. TCRdb re-called the 5' RACE reads with MiXCR, one entry per CDR3 protein. This repertoire shows about 1.6 million distinct CDR3 sequences, roughly 32% found once; its top ten account for approximately 11%. Sequenced input: blood. These receptor sequences come from a woman aged 25 to 45 in good health.

This clonotype appeared many times. V and J are TRBV20-1 and TRBJ2-3; 12 nucleotides align to TRBD2. This CDR3 spans 15 amino acids. Unmatched junction bases numbered 6, after V lost 5 bases and J lost 3 bases. The germline CDR1 and CDR2 sequences are DFQATT and SNEGSKA (reference sequence). CDR3 amino acids: CSAGGLAGTTDTQYF. CDR3 coding DNA: TGCAGTGCTGGAGGACTAGCGGGAACGACAGATACGCAGTATTTT.

This clonotype appeared a single time. A read error may produce the germline difference seen at one junction end. Here the CDR3 DNA reads TGTACCAGCAGCCAAGGACAGGGGGCCTACGAGCAGTACTTC. Protein product: CTSSQGQGAYEQYF. V is TRBV3-1 and J is TRBJ2-7; 10 bases are shared with TRBD1. Germline V gene sequence: CDR1 LGHDT, CDR2 YNNKEL (reference sequence). The CDR3 is 14 amino acids.

There are a few counts of this clonotype. This sequence joins TRBV28 and TRBJ2-7, with D perhaps given as TRBD1 or TRBD2 (5 bases each). Germline CDR1 reads MDHEN; CDR2 reads SYDVKM. The CDR3 spans 15 residues. The germline V and J ends were trimmed by 3 bases and 2 bases, with 14 bases remaining between them. CDR3 nucleotides: TGTGCCAGCAGTTTGCCCCGGGACGGAGCCTACGAGCAGTACTTC. Residues: CASSLPRDGAYEQYF.

Concerning this clonotype itself: This sequence may be a read error, since a much larger clone differs from it by one base. The chain recombines TRBV12-3 or TRBV12-4 with TRBJ2-1; the D gene is possibly TRBD2 (5 bases). The DNA end lines up better with TRBJ2-7; the J call may be wrong. CDR3 length: 11 residues. Here the CDR3 DNA reads TGTGCCTGCAGCCCCGGGAATGAGCAGTACTTC. It translates to CACSPGNEQYF.

This clonotype was seen at least ten times. V gene TRBV4-2 combines with J gene TRBJ2-7; 8 bases fit TRBD2. The CDR3 runs to 16 residues. CDR1 is LGHNA, CDR2 YNFKEQ, per germline. V lost 5 bases to trimming and J lost 2 bases; unmatched junction nucleotides: 11. CDR3 amino acids: CASSTQPGLGTYEQYF. For the CDR3, the DNA is TGTGCCAGCAGCACTCAGCCGGGACTAGGAACCTACGAGCAGTACTTC.

The gene calls are TRBV6-5 and TRBJ2-7; 7 bases are shared with TRBD1. Germline-derived CDR1 and CDR2 are MNHEY and SVGAGI. With V trimmed by 5 bases and J by 0 bases, 10 bases remained unmatched. This CDR3 is built from 16 residues. CDR3 region: CASSPSPGTDSYEQYF. The DNA of the CDR3 is TGTGCCAGCAGTCCATCCCCCGGGACAGACTCCTACGAGCAGTACTTC.

This sequence joins TRBV5-5 and TRBJ2-5; D unclear. CDR1 is SGHKS, CDR2 YYEKEE, per germline (reference sequence). The length of the CDR3 is 15 residues. V was shortened by 4 bases and J by 4 bases, with 17 bases between the two germline ends. CDR3 DNA: TGTGCCAGCAGCCAAACAGTCAAGGGAAGAGAGACCCAGTACTTC. It specifies CASSQTVKGRETQYF.

The chain recombines TRBV6-1 with TRBJ1-1; weak D call: TRBD1 (5 bases). Trimming took 4 bases from V and 0 from J, leaving 12 bases between them. Germline CDR1 reads MNHNS; CDR2 reads SASEGT. The CDR3 is 15 residues long. The CDR3 region is CASSGGLTMNTEAFF. CDR3 DNA sequence: TGTGCCAGCAGTGGGGGACTTACGATGAACACTGAAGCTTTCTTT.

The CDR3 DNA reads as TGTGCCAGCAGTCGGGGTGGAGCGGGAGTGTCCTACGAGCAGTACTTC. The encoded protein is CASSRGGAGVSYEQYF. This chain uses TRBV11-1 with TRBJ2-7; 8 positions agree with TRBD2. The CDR3 loop spans 16 amino acids. From germline, CDR1 is SGHAT and CDR2 FQDESV (reference sequence). V dropped 6 bases and J dropped 1; count of bases not matched to a gene: 11.

The V and J genes are TRBV27 and TRBJ2-1, with D uncertain. The V gene lost 8 bases and the J gene lost 4 bases, with 12 bases spanning the gap. CDR3 length: 13 amino acids. Germline V gene lookup returns CDR1 MNHEY and CDR2 SMNVEV (reference sequence). CDR3 residues: CASQDGGYNEQFF. The CDR3 DNA reads TGTGCCAGCCAGGACGGTGGGTACAATGAGCAGTTCTTC.

This clonotype occurred a few times. The J gene is TRBJ1-5, the V gene TRBV30; D gene unclear. Trimming cost V 1 base and J 7 bases, with 14 bases left between them. This CDR3 has 14 amino acids. The germline gives CDR1 GTSNPN, CDR2 SVGIG (reference sequence). The CDR3 sequence: CAWSGLVTSQPQHF. The DNA of the CDR3 is TGTGCCTGGAGTGGTTTGGTAACATCCCAGCCCCAGCATTTT.

This clonotype turned up a few times. This rearrangement joins TRBV9 to TRBJ1-6; 11 nucleotides align to TRBD1. After removal of 0 bases from V and 9 bases from J, the junction contained 2 bases not matched to a gene. Germline V CDR1 and CDR2: SGDLS, YYNGEE. The CDR3 length is 15 residues. The CDR3 DNA reads TGTGCCAGCAGCGTAGAGGACAGGGGGCCTTCACCCCTCCACTTT. Translating it yields CASSVEDRGPSPLHF. The full variable domain, in which reference TRBV9 and TRBJ1-6 provide the parts outside the CDR3, is DSGVTQTPKHLITATGQRVTLRCSPRSGDLSVYWYQQSLDQGLQFLIQYYNGEERAKGNILERFSAQQFPDLHSELNLSSLELGDSALYFCASSVEDRGPSPLHFGNGTRLTVT.

About this clonotype itself: It may be a read error: a sequence one base away is much more abundant. Since the CDR3 does not end with the conserved phenylalanine or tryptophan, this likely comes from a read error. CDR3 amino acids: CASSKGGLADEETQYV. CDR3 in DNA: TGTGCCAGCAGCAAAGGGGGACTAGCGGACGAAGAGACCCAGTACGTC. V usage is TRBV7-2 and J usage is TRBJ2-5; TRBD2 aligns across 11 bases. The CDR3 runs to 16 residues. Germline CDR1 reads SGHTA; CDR2 reads FQGNSA. J gave up 3 bases and V 5 bases, and 8 bases lay outside the gene matches.

The rearrangement joins TRBV27 to TRBJ1-2; 7 nucleotides agree with TRBD1. Germline trimming cut 3 bases from V and 6 bases from J; bases unmatched to any gene: 10. The germline V gene has CDR1 MNHEY and CDR2 SMNVEV (reference sequence). The length of the CDR3 is 15 residues. Here the CDR3 reads CASSFREGAINGYTF. The CDR3 DNA sequence: TGTGCCAGCAGTTTCCGGGAGGGGGCTATCAATGGCTACACCTTC.

Note on this clonotype: Germline is not matched at one junction end, which may reflect a read error. The chain employs TRBV5-1 and TRBJ2-1, with D perhaps matching TRBD2 (5 bases). Germline V gene sequence: CDR1 SGHRS, CDR2 YFSETQ. This CDR3 is built from 14 residues. DNA for the CDR3: TGCACCAGCAGCTTGTCCCTCGGAGGTAATGAGCAGTTCTTC. Amino acids: CTSSLSLGGNEQFF. Full variable domain (remainder filled in from reference TRBV5-1 and TRBJ2-1): KAGVTQTPRYLIKTRGQQVTLSCSPISGHRSVSWYQQTPGQGLQFLFEYFSETQRNKGNFPGRFSGRQFSNSRSEMNVSTLELGDSALYLCTSSLSLGGNEQFFGPGTRLTVL.

This clonotype was counted a few times. The chain uses TRBV18 and TRBJ2-5; D possibly uses TRBD1 or TRBD2 (5 bases each). TRBJ2-7 matches the DNA end more closely, so the J call is doubtful. Per germline, CDR1 KGHSH and CDR2 LQKENI. CDR3 length equals 12 residues. CDR3 loop: CASSSKGTEQYF. The CDR3 bases are TGTGCCAGCTCATCGAAGGGGACCGAGCAGTACTTC.

The chain uses TRBV24-1 and TRBJ2-1, with 11 bases identical to TRBD2. Germline CDR1 is KGHDR and CDR2 is SFDVKD. The CDR3 is 15 amino acids. J lost 5 bases, V lost 6 bases, and 5 bases had no gene match. CDR3 sequence (DNA): TGTGCCACCAGTTTTAGCGGGGGGGGCCACAATGAGCAGTTCTTC. This codes for CATSFSGGGHNEQFF.